This T cell receptor beta chain was captured in a study of cytotoxic CD8 clonotypes in ibrutinib-treated CLL. On the study more broadly: Response sampling came at median about a year of treatment, ranging about 6 to 40 months. Study observations and caveats: Circulating CD8+ T-cell counts were tracked by baseline clonality, which exceeded that of age-matched healthy donors. Public clonotypes were rare and shrank or held steady on treatment.

Roughly 1.9 micrograms of genomic DNA from cryopreserved PBMCs went into TCR beta libraries. Libraries were prepared by immunoSEQ multiplex PCR; TCRdb keeps only in-frame clonotypes and omits some of them. Of some 200,000 clones in the sample, more than 70% were seen once. As concerns this clone: What it binds is unknown.

Germline CDR1 reads MDHEN; CDR2 reads SYDVKM. V shed 2 bases and J shed 2 bases, with 10 bases lying between them. The CDR3 is 15 amino acids. Sample: PBMCs, taken after 12 months of ibrutinib treatment. The rearrangement uses TRBV28 and TRBJ1-5, with D maybe TRBD1 (5 bases). This receptor was identified in a human donor with chronic lymphocytic leukemia. CDR3 sequence: CASSLAPGGNQPQHF. The CDR3 region has the DNA TGTGCCAGCAGTTTAGCCCCGGGGGGCAATCAGCCCCAGCATTTT.